This T cell receptor (beta chain) was found in a study of blood T cell repertoires in COVID-19. In germline, CDR1 is SGHDT, CDR2 YYEEEE. The V gene lost 5 bases and the J gene lost 4 bases, with 16 bases spanning the gap. The CDR3 has 15 residues. This clone was detected once. The assay was immunoSEQ multiplex PCR, and TCRdb's table has in-frame clones only and misses some. Among about 140,000 clones, around 84% were seen once, and the ten largest hold approximately 8%. The sample was peripheral blood. The receptor comes from a woman aged 55-70 years with acute or convalescent COVID-19. V is TRBV5-6 and J is TRBJ1-5; maybe TRBD1 (6 bases). The CDR3 nucleotides read TGTGCCAGCAGGCTGGGGCCAGGGGAGAATCAGCCCCAGCATTTT. This gives the protein CASRLGPGENQPQHF.